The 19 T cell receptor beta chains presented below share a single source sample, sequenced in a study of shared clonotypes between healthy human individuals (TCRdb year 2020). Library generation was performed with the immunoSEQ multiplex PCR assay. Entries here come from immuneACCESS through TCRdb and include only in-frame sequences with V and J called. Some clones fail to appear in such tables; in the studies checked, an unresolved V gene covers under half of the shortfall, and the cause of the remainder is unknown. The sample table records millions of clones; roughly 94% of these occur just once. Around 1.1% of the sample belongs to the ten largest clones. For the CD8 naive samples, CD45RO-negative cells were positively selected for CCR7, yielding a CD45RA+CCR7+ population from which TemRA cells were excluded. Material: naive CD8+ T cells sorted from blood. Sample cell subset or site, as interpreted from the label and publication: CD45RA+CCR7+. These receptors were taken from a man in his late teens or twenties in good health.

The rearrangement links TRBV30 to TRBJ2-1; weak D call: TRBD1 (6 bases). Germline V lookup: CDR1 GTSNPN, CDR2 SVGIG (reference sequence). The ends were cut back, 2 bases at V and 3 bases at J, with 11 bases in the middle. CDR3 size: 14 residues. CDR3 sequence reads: CAWSTYRDYNEQFF. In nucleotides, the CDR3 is TGTGCCTGGAGTACGTACAGGGACTACAATGAGCAGTTCTTC. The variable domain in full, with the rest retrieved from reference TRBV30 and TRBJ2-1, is SQTIHQWPATLVQPVGSPLSLECTVEGTSNPNLYWYRQAAGRGLQLLFYSVGIGQISSEVPQNLSASRPQDRQFILSSKKLLLSDSGFYLCAWSTYRDYNEQFFGPGTRLTVL.

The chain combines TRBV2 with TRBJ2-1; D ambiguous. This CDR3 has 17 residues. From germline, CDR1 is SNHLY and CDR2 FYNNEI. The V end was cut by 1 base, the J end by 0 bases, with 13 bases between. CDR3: CASSEVVPFSSYNEQFF. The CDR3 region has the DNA TGTGCCAGCAGTGAAGTCGTGCCGTTTTCCTCCTACAATGAGCAGTTCTTC.

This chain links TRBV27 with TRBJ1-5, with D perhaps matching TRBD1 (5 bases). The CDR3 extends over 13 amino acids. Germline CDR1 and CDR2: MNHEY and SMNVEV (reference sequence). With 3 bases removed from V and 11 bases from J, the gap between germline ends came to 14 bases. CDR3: CASSLSTVAAQHF. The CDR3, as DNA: TGTGCCAGCAGTTTGTCGACAGTAGCAGCCCAGCATTTT.

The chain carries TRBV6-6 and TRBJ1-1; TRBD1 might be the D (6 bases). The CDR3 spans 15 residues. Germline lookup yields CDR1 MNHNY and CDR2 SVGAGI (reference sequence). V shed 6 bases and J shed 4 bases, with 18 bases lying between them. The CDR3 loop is CASSRGGGAITEAFF. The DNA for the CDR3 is TGTGCCAGCAGCCGTGGAGGGGGTGCCATCACTGAAGCTTTCTTT.

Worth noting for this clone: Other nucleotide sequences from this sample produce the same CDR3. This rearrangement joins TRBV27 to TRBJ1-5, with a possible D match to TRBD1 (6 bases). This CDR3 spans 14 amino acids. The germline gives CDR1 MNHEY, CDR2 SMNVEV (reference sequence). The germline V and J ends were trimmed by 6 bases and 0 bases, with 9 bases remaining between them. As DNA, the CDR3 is TGTGCCAGCAGACCAGGGGTTAGCAATCAGCCCCAGCATTTT. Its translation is CASRPGVSNQPQHF.

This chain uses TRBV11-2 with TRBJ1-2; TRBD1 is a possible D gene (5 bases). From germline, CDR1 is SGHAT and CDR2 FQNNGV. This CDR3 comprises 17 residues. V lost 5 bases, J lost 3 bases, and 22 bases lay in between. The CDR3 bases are TGTGCCAGCAGCCACCCCACCGACGGGAGGGGTGACTATGGCTACACCTTC. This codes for CASSHPTDGRGDYGYTF.

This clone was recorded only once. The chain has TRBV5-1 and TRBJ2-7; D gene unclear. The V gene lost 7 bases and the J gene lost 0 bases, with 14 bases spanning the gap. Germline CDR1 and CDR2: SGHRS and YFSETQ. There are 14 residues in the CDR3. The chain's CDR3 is CASGMGLLSYEQYF. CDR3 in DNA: TGCGCCAGCGGAATGGGCCTACTCTCCTACGAGCAGTACTTC.

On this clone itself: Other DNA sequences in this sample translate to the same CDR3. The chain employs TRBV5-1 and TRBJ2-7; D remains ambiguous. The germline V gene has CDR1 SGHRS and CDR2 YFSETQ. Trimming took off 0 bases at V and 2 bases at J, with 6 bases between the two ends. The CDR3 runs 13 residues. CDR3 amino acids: CASSLAATYEQYF. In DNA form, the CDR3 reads TGCGCCAGCAGCTTGGCAGCGACCTACGAGCAGTACTTC.

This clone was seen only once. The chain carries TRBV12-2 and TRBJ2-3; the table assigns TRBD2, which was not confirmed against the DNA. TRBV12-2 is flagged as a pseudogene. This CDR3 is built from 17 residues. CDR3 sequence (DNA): TGTGCAAGTCGCTACACGGCAGCGGGAGTCGAGGCAGATACGCAGTATTTT. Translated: CASRYTAAGVEADTQYF.

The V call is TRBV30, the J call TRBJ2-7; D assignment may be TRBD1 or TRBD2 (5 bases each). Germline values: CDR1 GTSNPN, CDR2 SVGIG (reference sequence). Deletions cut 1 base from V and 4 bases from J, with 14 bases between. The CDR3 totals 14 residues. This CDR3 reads CAWSEAGKRYEQYF. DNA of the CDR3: TGTGCCTGGAGTGAAGCAGGGAAGCGGTACGAGCAGTACTTC.

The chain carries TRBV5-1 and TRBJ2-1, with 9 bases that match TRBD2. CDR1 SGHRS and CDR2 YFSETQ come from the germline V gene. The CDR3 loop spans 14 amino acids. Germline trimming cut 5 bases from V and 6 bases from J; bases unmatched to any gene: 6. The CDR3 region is CASRISGGFNEQFF. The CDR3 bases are TGCGCCAGCAGAATTAGCGGGGGATTCAATGAGCAGTTCTTC.

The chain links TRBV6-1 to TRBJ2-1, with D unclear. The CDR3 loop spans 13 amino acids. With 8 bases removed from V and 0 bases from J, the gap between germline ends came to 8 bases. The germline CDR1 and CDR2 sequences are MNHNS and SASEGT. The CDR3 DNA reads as TGTGCCAGCCAGCCGATCTCCTACAATGAGCAGTTCTTC. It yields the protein CASQPISYNEQFF.

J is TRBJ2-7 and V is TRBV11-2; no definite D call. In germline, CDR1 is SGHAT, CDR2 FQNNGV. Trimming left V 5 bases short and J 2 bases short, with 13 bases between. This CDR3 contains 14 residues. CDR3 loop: CASSVMTSPYEQYF. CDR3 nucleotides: TGTGCCAGCAGCGTTATGACATCCCCCTACGAGCAGTACTTC.

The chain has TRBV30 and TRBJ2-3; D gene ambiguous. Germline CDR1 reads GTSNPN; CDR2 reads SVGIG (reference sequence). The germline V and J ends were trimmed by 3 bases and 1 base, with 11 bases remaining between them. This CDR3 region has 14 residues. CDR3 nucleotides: TGTGCCTGGAGGAAAGGATTGGGCACAGATACGCAGTATTTT. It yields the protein CAWRKGLGTDTQYF. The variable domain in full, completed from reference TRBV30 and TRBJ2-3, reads SQTIHQWPATLVQPVGSPLSLECTVEGTSNPNLYWYRQAAGRGLQLLFYSVGIGQISSEVPQNLSASRPQDRQFILSSKKLLLSDSGFYLCAWRKGLGTDTQYFGPGTRLTVL.

CDR3 coding DNA: TGTGCCAGCAGCTTAGGGGCGCCCGGGGCCAACGTCCTGACTTTC. Translating gives CASSLGAPGANVLTF. This rearrangement joins TRBV11-2 to TRBJ2-6; D gene unclear. There are 15 residues in the CDR3. Germline values: CDR1 SGHAT, CDR2 FQNNGV. Trimming pared 1 base from V and 4 bases from J, leaving 8 bases between. Full variable domain (remainder filled in from reference TRBV11-2 and TRBJ2-6): EAGVAQSPRYKIIEKRQSVAFWCNPISGHATLYWYQQILGQGPKLLIQFQNNGVVDDSQLPKDRFSAERLKGVDSTLKIQPAKLEDSAVYLCASSLGAPGANVLTFGAGSRLTVL.

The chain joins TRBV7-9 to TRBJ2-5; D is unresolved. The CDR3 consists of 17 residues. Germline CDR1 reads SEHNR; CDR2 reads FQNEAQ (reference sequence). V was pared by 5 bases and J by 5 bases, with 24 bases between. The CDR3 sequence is CASSLRIGASPLETQYF. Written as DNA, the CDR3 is TGTGCCAGCAGCCTTAGGATTGGAGCTTCTCCGCTGGAGACCCAGTACTTC.

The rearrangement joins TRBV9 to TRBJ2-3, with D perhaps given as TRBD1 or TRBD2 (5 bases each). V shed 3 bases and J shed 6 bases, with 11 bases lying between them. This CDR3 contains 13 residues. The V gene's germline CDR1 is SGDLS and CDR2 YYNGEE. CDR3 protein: CASSAGTADTQYF. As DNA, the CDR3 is TGTGCCAGCAGCGCCGGGACCGCGGATACGCAGTATTTT. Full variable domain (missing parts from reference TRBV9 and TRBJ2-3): DSGVTQTPKHLITATGQRVTLRCSPRSGDLSVYWYQQSLDQGLQFLIQYYNGEERAKGNILERFSAQQFPDLHSELNLSSLELGDSALYFCASSAGTADTQYFGPGTRLTVL.

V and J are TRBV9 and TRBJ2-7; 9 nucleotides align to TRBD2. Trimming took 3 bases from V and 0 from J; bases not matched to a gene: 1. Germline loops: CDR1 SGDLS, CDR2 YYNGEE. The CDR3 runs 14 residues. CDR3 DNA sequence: TGTGCCAGCAGCGATAGCGGGGGCTCCTACGAGCAGTACTTC. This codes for CASSDSGGSYEQYF.

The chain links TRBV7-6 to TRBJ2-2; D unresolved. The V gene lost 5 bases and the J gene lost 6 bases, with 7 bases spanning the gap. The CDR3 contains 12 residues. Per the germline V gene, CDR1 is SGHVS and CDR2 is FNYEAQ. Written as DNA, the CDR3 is TGTGCCAGCAGCCCCGAATCCGGGGAGCTGTTTTTT. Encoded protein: CASSPESGELFF. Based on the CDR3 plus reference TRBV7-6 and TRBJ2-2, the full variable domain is GAGVSQSPRYKVTKRGQDVALRCDPISGHVSLYWYRQALGQGPEFLTYFNYEAQQDKSGLPNDRFSAERPEGSISTLTIQRTEQRDSAMYRCASSPESGELFFGEGSRLTVL.